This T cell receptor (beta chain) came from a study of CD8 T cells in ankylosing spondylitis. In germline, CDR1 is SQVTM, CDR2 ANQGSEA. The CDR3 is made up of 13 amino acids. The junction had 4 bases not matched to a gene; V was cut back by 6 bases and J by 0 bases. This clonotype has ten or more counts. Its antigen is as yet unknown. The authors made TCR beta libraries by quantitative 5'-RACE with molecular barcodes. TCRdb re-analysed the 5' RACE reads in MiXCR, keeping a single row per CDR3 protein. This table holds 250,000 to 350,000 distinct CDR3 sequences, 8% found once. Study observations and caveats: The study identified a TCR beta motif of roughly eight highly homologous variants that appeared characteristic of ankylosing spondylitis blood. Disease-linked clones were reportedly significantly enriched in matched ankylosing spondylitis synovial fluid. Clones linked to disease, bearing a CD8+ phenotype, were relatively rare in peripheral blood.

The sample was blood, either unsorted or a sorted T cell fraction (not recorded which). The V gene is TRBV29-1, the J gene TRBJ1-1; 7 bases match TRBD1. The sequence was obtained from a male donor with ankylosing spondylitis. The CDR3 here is CSVDRDMNTEAFF. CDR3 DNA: TGCAGCGTCGACAGGGACATGAACACTGAAGCTTTCTTT.